The 27 T cell receptor beta chains given below trace back to one sample, sequenced in a study of T cell responses to AZD1222 COVID-19 vaccine. Clones were sequenced by immunoSEQ multiplex PCR, and TCRdb holds only the in-frame ones, with some missing. The sample has under 130,000 clones; over 80% are singletons. Material: peripheral blood, obtained on day 0 of AZD1222 vaccination. The source is an adult in good health.

This rearrangement joins TRBV7-2 to TRBJ1-5; 7 bases are a match to TRBD1. Germline V gene lookup returns CDR1 SGHTA and CDR2 FQGNSA. This CDR3 comprises 16 residues. V shed 3 bases and J 0 bases; nucleotides not matched to a gene: 5. CDR3 in DNA: TGTGCCAGCAGCTTTACCGGGACAGCTAGCAATCAGCCCCAGCATTTT. It is translated as CASSFTGTASNQPQHF.

Only a few counts were recorded for this clone. The gene calls are TRBV7-8 and TRBJ1-5; TRBD1 matches 7 bases. V shed 5 bases, J shed 3 bases, and the junction held 10 bases outside the gene matches. Germline V CDR1 and CDR2: SGHVS, FQNEAQ. CDR3 size: 16 residues. The DNA for the CDR3 is TGTGCCAGCAGCATGAGGACAGGAGGACTCAATCAGCCCCAGCATTTT. Translating gives CASSMRTGGLNQPQHF.

V usage is TRBV29-1 and J usage is TRBJ1-2; D might be TRBD1 (6 bases). V lost 4 bases and J lost 5, with 14 bases in between. Germline CDR1 is SQVTM and CDR2 is ANQGSEA. This CDR3 is built from 13 residues. CDR3 protein: CSVGTAGEYGYTF. CDR3 DNA sequence: TGCAGCGTTGGGACAGCGGGTGAATATGGCTACACCTTC.

The chain couples TRBV14 to TRBJ1-4; maybe TRBD1 (6 bases). CDR3 length equals 16 residues. Germline assignment: CDR1 SGHDN and CDR2 FVKESK. The V end lost 1 base, the J end lost 7 bases, and 16 bases lay between the germline ends. This chain's CDR3 is CASSQGWGTRGEKLFF. CDR3 sequence (DNA): TGTGCCAGCAGCCAAGGGTGGGGGACAAGAGGTGAAAAACTGTTTTTT.

The rearrangement joins TRBV5-1 to TRBJ1-1; D is unresolved. This CDR3 is 14 amino acids long. Trimming pared 0 bases from V and 0 bases from J, leaving 6 bases between. The germline V gene has CDR1 SGHRS and CDR2 YFSETQ. The CDR3 protein is CASSLDRVNTEAFF. CDR3 DNA sequence: TGCGCCAGCAGCTTGGACCGAGTGAACACTGAAGCTTTCTTT.

The rearrangement joins TRBV10-3 to TRBJ1-2; D unclear. In germline, CDR1 is ENHRY, CDR2 SYGVKD. The CDR3 contains 12 residues. Trimming left V 2 bases short and J 5 bases short, with 6 bases between. This chain's CDR3 is CAISEPDYGYTF. In DNA, the CDR3 is TGTGCCATCAGTGAGCCAGATTATGGCTACACCTTC.

The J gene is TRBJ2-3, the V gene TRBV5-1, with D maybe TRBD1 (5 bases). Trimming left V 0 bases short and J 2 bases short, with 13 bases between. Germline V CDR1 and CDR2: SGHRS, YFSETQ. This CDR3 contains 16 residues. The CDR3 DNA follows: TGCGCCAGCAGCTTGGGGGTGCAGGGTTACACAGATACGCAGTATTTT. This sequence encodes CASSLGVQGYTDTQYF.

The J gene is TRBJ1-5, the V gene TRBV7-2; D unresolved. Per germline, CDR1 SGHTA and CDR2 FQGNSA. CDR3 length: 13 residues. V gave up 5 bases and J gave up 9 bases, with 14 bases separating them. The CDR3 spells CASSPTLGGPQHF. For the CDR3, the DNA is TGTGCCAGCAGCCCAACTTTAGGTGGGCCCCAGCATTTT.

This clone was observed a handful of times. The chain recombines TRBV15 with TRBJ2-7; no clear D. The germline V gene encodes CDR1 LNHNV and CDR2 YYDKDF (reference sequence). Between the trimmed V and J ends, which lost 8 bases and 1 base, there was a span of 12 bases. CDR3 size: 13 residues. This chain's CDR3 is CATGLVESYEQYF. In nucleotides, the CDR3 is TGTGCCACCGGGCTAGTAGAGTCCTACGAGCAGTACTTC.

The sample holds one count of this clone. J is TRBJ1-3 and V is TRBV5-1, with 12 bases that match TRBD1. This CDR3 has 17 amino acids. V dropped 3 bases and J dropped 4; count of bases not matched to a gene: 8. CDR1 is SGHRS and CDR2 is YFSETQ in the germline V gene. The CDR3 sequence: CASSYAPGQGAGNTIYF. The CDR3 nucleotides are TGCGCCAGCAGCTATGCTCCGGGACAGGGGGCAGGAAACACCATATATTTT.

Concerning this clone itself: The junction shows a germline mismatch at one end, possibly a read error. The V gene is TRBV10-3, the J gene TRBJ1-6; 7 nucleotides agree with TRBD1. Germline lookup yields CDR1 ENHRY and CDR2 SYGVKD. The CDR3 has 13 residues. The CDR3 DNA reads as TGTGCCATCGTAGAAGACCCTGACAGGGACTTTTCCTTC. This sequence encodes CAIVEDPDRDFSF.

The V and J genes are TRBV11-2 and TRBJ1-5, with a tentative D call TRBD1 (5 bases). Germline CDR1 reads SGHAT; CDR2 reads FQNNGV. The CDR3 has 17 residues. V was cut by 1 base and J by 1 base, with 14 bases left in between. The CDR3 bases are TGTGCCAGCAGCTTAGTGTTTAGGGGTACCAGCAATCAGCCCCAGCATTTT. Protein sequence: CASSLVFRGTSNQPQHF.

The chain links TRBV10-3 to TRBJ1-1, with D possibly being TRBD1 (5 bases). The CDR3 is 13 residues long. V lost 0 bases to trimming and J lost 10 bases, with 12 bases between them. CDR1 and CDR2 from the germline V gene are ENHRY and SYGVKD. The CDR3, as DNA: TGTGCCATCAGTGAGTCGACAGAGGGAGCAGCTTTCTTT. Residues: CAISESTEGAAFF.

This chain connects TRBV6-5 to TRBJ1-5, with no clear D. The CDR3 has 14 residues. Trimming cost V 2 bases and J 2 bases, with 7 bases left between them. Germline V gene lookup returns CDR1 MNHEY and CDR2 SVGAGI. The CDR3 loop reads CASSYKPGNQPQHF. The CDR3 coding sequence is TGTGCCAGCAGTTACAAGCCCGGCAATCAGCCCCAGCATTTT.

The chain combines TRBV12-3 or TRBV12-4 with TRBJ2-7; D is undetermined. V gave up 1 base and J gave up 3 bases, with 7 bases separating them. The CDR3 extends over 13 amino acids. The CDR3, as DNA: TGTGCCAGCAGTTTAGGTGTTGGCTACGAGCAGTACTTC. As protein: CASSLGVGYEQYF.

This clone has only one observation. V gene TRBV29-1 combines with J gene TRBJ2-3, with D unresolved. V gave up 4 bases and J gave up 1 base, with 6 bases separating them. Germline V gene sequence: CDR1 SQVTM, CDR2 ANQGSEA. The CDR3 runs 12 residues. The CDR3 DNA is TGCAGCGTTGGTTCAGGCACAGATACGCAGTATTTT. This gives the protein CSVGSGTDTQYF.

This clone is a singleton in its sample. Other nucleotide sequences in the sample specify the same CDR3. Here the CDR3 DNA reads TGTGCCAGCAGTTTACGGGGGGCCGGGGAGCTGTTTTTT. It encodes CASSLRGAGELFF. This chain links TRBV28 with TRBJ2-2, with 7 positions matching TRBD2. The CDR3 spans 13 residues. J lost 6 bases, V lost 2 bases, and 0 bases had no gene match. CDR1 is MDHEN, CDR2 SYDVKM, per germline.

V usage is TRBV29-1 and J usage is TRBJ1-2; D gene unclear. The CDR3 loop spans 13 amino acids. From germline, CDR1 is SQVTM and CDR2 ANQGSEA. The ends were cut back, 0 bases at V and 4 bases at J, with 9 bases in the middle. The CDR3 protein is CSVEDLGSYGYTF. The CDR3 nucleotides are TGCAGCGTTGAAGATCTTGGGAGCTATGGCTACACCTTC.

The CDR3 spells CASSTVNYGYTF. The CDR3 nucleotides are TGTGCCAGTTCTACAGTAAACTATGGCTACACCTTC. The rearrangement uses TRBV25-1 and TRBJ1-2; no reliable D call. Germline loops: CDR1 MGHDK, CDR2 SYGVNS. Between the trimmed V and J ends, which lost 9 bases and 2 bases, there was a span of 10 bases. The CDR3 runs 12 residues.

There are a few counts of this clone. The rearrangement links TRBV9 to TRBJ1-1; no clear D gene. Trimming pared 2 bases from V and 1 base from J, leaving 6 bases between. Germline CDR1 SGDLS, CDR2 YYNGEE. This CDR3 comprises 13 residues. The CDR3 region is CASSVTGNTEAFF. The DNA for the CDR3 is TGTGCCAGCAGCGTCACTGGGAACACTGAAGCTTTCTTT.

This clone showed up just a few times. The chain employs TRBV7-2 and TRBJ2-2; D might be TRBD1 (7 bases). This CDR3 is 16 amino acids long. Germline CDR1 and CDR2: SGHTA and FQGNSA. The V end lost 5 bases, the J end lost 3 bases, and 16 bases lay between the germline ends. The CDR3 loop is CASSLFRGADTGELFF. For the CDR3, the DNA is TGTGCCAGCAGCCTATTCAGGGGGGCGGACACCGGGGAGCTGTTTTTT.

The chain uses TRBV7-2 and TRBJ2-5, with 13 bases fitting TRBD2. The V segment lost 7 bases and the J segment 5 bases; nucleotides outside the gene matches: 10. The germline CDR1 and CDR2 sequences are SGHTA and FQGNSA. This CDR3 is 16 amino acids long. CDR3 in DNA: TGTGCCAGCACCGGAACTAGCGGGGGGGCCTTGGAGACCCAGTACTTC. Protein product: CASTGTSGGALETQYF.

The chain combines TRBV19 with TRBJ2-7; 7 bases align to TRBD1. This CDR3 has 14 residues. The ends lost 6 bases at V and 2 bases at J; junction bases unmatched: 7. From germline, CDR1 is LNHDA and CDR2 SQIVND (reference sequence). Here the CDR3 DNA reads TGTGCCAGTAGCACCTTAGGGGGCCCCTACGAGCAGTACTTC. Encoded protein: CASSTLGGPYEQYF.

V and J are TRBV10-3 and TRBJ2-5; TRBD2 agrees at 11 bases. The CDR3 sequence is 16 residues long. Germline CDR1 ENHRY, CDR2 SYGVKD. V was pared by 6 bases and J by 3 bases, with 9 bases of the junction left unmatched. The CDR3 here is CAISPQGSGGEETQYF. The DNA of the CDR3 is TGTGCCATCAGCCCACAGGGTAGCGGGGGGGAAGAGACCCAGTACTTC.

This clone is categorized as medium-sized. The chain links TRBV6-1 to TRBJ2-7; weak D call: TRBD1 (6 bases). The ends were cut back, 1 base at V and 0 bases at J, with 10 bases in the middle. Germline loops: CDR1 MNHNS, CDR2 SASEGT. There are 15 residues in the CDR3. In DNA form, the CDR3 reads TGTGCCAGCAGTGAAGTACAGGGTTCCTCCTACGAGCAGTACTTC. This gives the protein CASSEVQGSSYEQYF.

The V gene is TRBV5-4, the J gene TRBJ2-1, with 9 bases matching TRBD2. The CDR3 runs 16 residues. Germline-derived CDR1 and CDR2 are SGHNT and YYREEE (reference sequence). J gave up 5 bases and V 4 bases, and 10 bases lay outside the gene matches. CDR3 protein: CASSPRGSGGNNEQFF. In DNA, the CDR3 is TGTGCCAGCAGCCCCCGGGGAAGCGGGGGGAACAATGAGCAGTTCTTC.

This clone was picked up a small number of times. The rearrangement uses TRBV5-1 and TRBJ2-2; D unclear. Germline V gives CDR1 SGHRS, CDR2 YFSETQ. Trimming removed 0 bases at V and 4 bases at J, with 7 bases between. The CDR3 loop spans 14 amino acids. CDR3 protein: CASSLAGATGELFF. The CDR3 DNA is TGCGCCAGCAGCTTGGCTGGTGCCACCGGGGAGCTGTTTTTT.